The source of this T cell receptor beta chain is a study of blood T cell repertoires in COVID-19. Individuals drawn from approximately 22 US areas were roughly 18 to 95 years old. Donors were grouped by their self-reported clinical history. In the authors' workflow: Using reference gene primer amplification, nucleated cell counts were estimated. Produced via immunoSEQ multiplex PCR; TCRdb's table is partial and in-frame only. V and J calls and clone size are given by that table; D and trimming were obtained from the DNA. The repertoire consists of tens of thousands of clones, with around nine tenths occurring once and the leading ten covering more than 0.9%. The CDR3 has 12 residues. Germline CDR1 reads MNHNS; CDR2 reads SASEGT. Trimming removed 6 bases from V and 5 bases from J, with 10 bases in between.

This receptor was taken from a woman aged 50 to 60 with acute COVID-19. V is TRBV6-1 and J is TRBJ2-5; weak D call: TRBD1 (5 bases). The sample taken for sequencing was PBMCs or T cells enriched from blood (not recorded which). The CDR3 region is CASRQGRETQYF. Here the CDR3 DNA reads TGTGCCAGCAGGCAGGGAAGGGAGACCCAGTACTTC.